This T cell receptor beta chain was recovered during a study of T cells in women clearing cervical HPV infection. Overall study: HLA type could not be excluded as a confounder.

This table comes from immunoSEQ multiplex PCR, and its TCRdb copy is limited to in-frame clones, with some not included. The specimen's table records about 39,000 clones. CDR1 and CDR2 from the germline V gene are SGHRS and YFSETQ. The ends lost 2 bases at V and 5 bases at J; junction bases unmatched: 14. CDR3 size: 17 residues. Comment on this clone: Read coverage stops 3 residues before the CDR3 terminus; the germline J gene supplies the remainder.

This chain connects TRBV5-1 to TRBJ2-5; 8 bases are a match to TRBD1. The clonotype comes from a woman aged 18-70 years with a cervical HPV16 infection that either progressed to CIN3+ or cleared (not recorded which). The material sequenced was blood buffy coat. CDR3 bases read: TGCGCCAGCAGCTTCCTTGGACAGGGCGGATCAGGGGAGACC. Its translation: CASSFLGQGGSGET. The entire CDR3 sequence reads CASSFLGQGGSGETQYF.